This passage covers 14 T cell receptor beta chains from one sample sequenced in a study of blood T cell repertoires in COVID-19. Profiling relied on immunoSEQ multiplex PCR, and the TCRdb table lists in-frame clones only, not all of them. The sample lists fewer than 400,000 clones; roughly 91% were seen once. Sequences were obtained from PBMCs or T cells enriched from blood (not recorded which). These receptors were taken from a woman aged 30 to 39 who had recovered from COVID-19.

The chain carries TRBV5-6 and TRBJ2-3; the D is unclear. The CDR3 runs to 13 residues. CDR1 and CDR2 from the germline V gene are SGHDT and YYEEEE. Trimming removed 0 bases from V and 2 bases from J, with 4 bases in between. The CDR3 protein is CASSLDYTDTQYF. In DNA form, the CDR3 reads TGTGCCAGCAGCTTGGACTACACAGATACGCAGTATTTT.

The chain couples TRBV2 to TRBJ1-2, with 8 bases lining up with TRBD1. The J segment lost 5 bases and the V segment lost 7 bases, leaving 12 bases of the junction unmatched. The CDR3 has 15 amino acids. The V gene's germline CDR1 is SNHLY and CDR2 FYNNEI. The CDR3 DNA is TGTGCCAGCACCTATCAGGGGGCCGCGGCGTATGGCTACACCTTC. As protein: CASTYQGAAAYGYTF.

V usage is TRBV24-1 and J usage is TRBJ2-3; D is possibly TRBD1 (5 bases). The germline CDR1 and CDR2 sequences are KGHDR and SFDVKD. V was clipped by 3 bases and J by 2 bases, with 11 bases between them. The CDR3 consists of 15 residues. CDR3 protein: CATSDPSDTTDTQYF. CDR3 DNA: TGTGCCACCAGTGATCCTTCGGACACCACAGATACGCAGTATTTT.

The chain links TRBV2 to TRBJ2-6; the D gene is possibly TRBD2 (6 bases). CDR3 length equals 15 residues. The germline V gene has CDR1 SNHLY and CDR2 FYNNEI. V lost 5 bases and J 0 bases, leaving 8 bases between the germline ends. The CDR3 DNA reads as TGTGCCAGCAGTCCCGGGGGCTCTGGGGCCAACGTCCTGACTTTC. Translation gives CASSPGGSGANVLTF.

This CDR3 reads CASSLSRQGKNEAFF. CDR3 sequence (DNA): TGTGCCAGCAGTTTAAGTCGACAGGGGAAAAATGAAGCTTTCTTT. The rearrangement joins TRBV28 to TRBJ1-1, with TRBD1 matching over 8 bases. The CDR3 has 15 residues. V lost 2 bases, J lost 7 bases, and 9 bases stayed unmatched. CDR1 and CDR2 (germline): MDHEN, SYDVKM. The full variable domain, in which reference TRBV28 and TRBJ1-1 provide the parts outside the CDR3, is DVKVTQSSRYLVKRTGEKVFLECVQDMDHENMFWYRQDPGLGLRLIYFSYDVKMKEKGDIPEGYSVSREKKERFSLILESASTNQTSMYLCASSLSRQGKNEAFFGQGTRLTVV.

The chain joins TRBV3-1 (or the pseudogene TRBV3-2) to TRBJ1-6; 7 bases fit TRBD1. Germline V gives CDR1 LGHDT, CDR2 YNNKEL (reference sequence). CDR3 length: 17 amino acids. The ends lost 0 bases at V and 0 bases at J; junction bases unmatched: 2. The DNA of the CDR3 is TGTGCCAGCAGCCAAGAGGACAGGAGCTCCTATAATTCACCCCTCCACTTT. Translation gives CASSQEDRSSYNSPLHF.

The chain uses TRBV27 and TRBJ1-2; a possible D gene is TRBD1 (6 bases). The length of the CDR3 is 15 residues. V lost 6 bases and J lost 8, with 22 bases in between. Germline CDR1 and CDR2: MNHEY and SMNVEV (reference sequence). CDR3 nucleotide sequence: TGTGCCAGCAGCATGCTAGGTGGGACATCGGGGGGCTACACCTTC. The encoded protein is CASSMLGGTSGGYTF.

The rearrangement uses TRBV12-5 and TRBJ1-3, with D possibly TRBD1 on 6 matching bases. V shed 5 bases and J shed 3 bases, with 11 bases lying between them. CDR1 is LGHNT and CDR2 is FRNRAP in the germline V gene. This CDR3 comprises 14 residues. The CDR3 protein is CASGRGGNGNTIYF. The CDR3 DNA sequence: TGTGCTAGTGGTCGAGGGGGAAATGGAAACACCATATATTTT.

The V call is TRBV7-9, the J call TRBJ2-2; D perhaps matches TRBD1 (7 bases). The CDR3 has 15 amino acids. Trimming shortened V by 5 bases and J by 5 bases, and 15 bases separated the two germline ends. Per germline, CDR1 SEHNR and CDR2 FQNEAQ (reference sequence). CDR3 sequence (DNA): TGTGCCAGCAGCCGAAGGGCAGGGGGGACCGGGGAGCTGTTTTTT. Protein: CASSRRAGGTGELFF.

This sequence joins TRBV19 and TRBJ2-1, with D uncertain. With 5 bases removed from V and 4 bases from J, the gap between germline ends came to 6 bases. Germline V gives CDR1 LNHDA, CDR2 SQIVND (reference sequence). The length of the CDR3 is 12 residues. CDR3 coding DNA: TGTGCCAGTAGTGTCATTTACAATGAGCAGTTCTTC. This sequence encodes CASSVIYNEQFF. Looking up the rest from reference TRBV19 and TRBJ2-1 gives the full variable domain: DGGITQSPKYLFRKEGQNVTLSCEQNLNHDAMYWYRQDPGQGLRLIYYSQIVNDFQKGDIAEGYSVSREKKESFPLTVTSAQKNPTAFYLCASSVIYNEQFFGPGTRLTVL.

With regard to this clone: The junction shows a germline mismatch at one end, possibly a read error. The J gene is TRBJ2-6, the V gene TRBV3-1 (or the pseudogene TRBV3-2); either TRBD1 or TRBD2 may fit D (5 bases each). This CDR3 has 13 residues. The germline gives CDR1 LGHDT, CDR2 YNNKEL (reference sequence). DNA of the CDR3: TGCGCCAGCAGCGGCTCTGGGGCCAACGTCCTGACCTTC. Residues: CASSGSGANVLTF.

The genes are TRBV27 and TRBJ1-1; no reliable D call. Trimming left V 3 bases short and J 4 bases short, with 6 bases between. Germline CDR1 is MNHEY and CDR2 is SMNVEV (reference sequence). The CDR3 loop spans 12 amino acids. CDR3 residues: CASSFHGTEAFF. Written as DNA, the CDR3 is TGTGCCAGCAGTTTCCACGGCACTGAAGCTTTCTTT.

The J gene is TRBJ2-3, the V gene TRBV5-1; TRBD1 matches at 10 bases. This CDR3 region has 18 residues. Germline V gene data show CDR1 as SGHRS and CDR2 as YFSETQ. J lost 3 bases, V lost 0 bases, and 10 bases had no gene match. In DNA, the CDR3 is TGCGCCAGCAGCTTGGGACAGGGGGCTCCGGGTTTAACAGATACGCAGTATTTT. It codes for CASSLGQGAPGLTDTQYF.

The chain couples TRBV6-5 to TRBJ1-3, with 10 bases aligning to TRBD1. This CDR3 region has 15 residues. The junction had 5 bases not matched to a gene; V was cut back by 5 bases and J by 4 bases. CDR1 and CDR2 from the germline V gene are MNHEY and SVGAGI. Here the CDR3 reads CASSPDRGPGNTIYF. CDR3 sequence (DNA): TGTGCCAGCAGTCCAGACAGGGGGCCAGGAAACACCATATATTTT.